The present entry profiles one TCR beta chain with its context. Its matching antigen is unknown. The sample is drawn from a study of T cell repertoires in cytomegalovirus infection. Study-wide context: Public TCR beta signature analysis indicated the presence of both CMV infection and matching HLA type.

TCRdb redid the calling of the reads with MiXCR, one entry per CDR3 protein. Of more than 75,000 distinct CDR3 sequences listed, 25% to 30% are singletons. V lost 5 bases and J lost 2, with 13 bases in between. The CDR3 runs to 14 residues. Germline V gene lookup returns CDR1 SGHVS and CDR2 FNYEAQ. Overall study results and limits: Cumulated frequencies of public TCR beta families served to identify carriers of CMV plus the relevant HLA.

The source of this sequence is a human donor in good health (CMV status not recorded). Some clones in this sample may be carry-over from other donors' samples. This chain uses TRBV7-6 with TRBJ2-7, with D perhaps TRBD1 (6 bases). The specimen comprised CD8+ T cells from cultured PBMCs, sampled from culture after CMV antigen stimulation. CDR3 DNA sequence: TGTGCCAGCAGCCTAAGGGACATGGCCTACGAGCAGTACTTC. Protein product: CASSLRDMAYEQYF. Looking up the rest from reference TRBV7-6 and TRBJ2-7 gives the full variable domain: GAGVSQSPRYKVTKRGQDVALRCDPISGHVSLYWYRQALGQGPEFLTYFNYEAQQDKSGLPNDRFSAERPEGSISTLTIQRTEQRDSAMYRCASSLRDMAYEQYFGPGTRLTVT.